The clone carrying this TCR beta chain was seen many times. The sample is drawn from a study of patients and donors after allogeneic stem cell transplantation. TCRdb independently ran MiXCR on the RT-PCR reads; one entry per CDR3 protein. The data contain around 31,000 distinct CDR3 sequences, 6.8% of them singletons. Germline CDR1 reads SEHNR; CDR2 reads FQNEAQ (reference sequence). This CDR3 spans 14 amino acids. The V gene lost 2 bases and the J gene lost 6 bases, with 13 bases spanning the gap. The chain joins TRBV7-9 to TRBJ1-1, with a tentative D call TRBD1 (6 bases). This clonotype was sampled from a human donor who was either an allogeneic HSCT recipient or a stem cell or donor lymphocyte infusion donor (not recorded which). It is not recorded whose cells these are; they may come from a transplant donor. The specimen sequenced was blood, either unsorted or a sorted T cell fraction (not recorded which). The CDR3 loop reads CASSLLRGTPEAFF. DNA for the CDR3: TGTGCCAGCAGCTTATTAAGGGGGACCCCTGAAGCTTTCTTT.